One and the same sample provided the 5 T cell receptor beta chains below, sequenced in a study of PD-1 blockade in mismatch repair-deficient tumors. Libraries were prepared by immunoSEQ multiplex PCR; TCRdb keeps only in-frame clonotypes and omits some of them. The sample lists roughly 15,000 clones, roughly 80% occurring once. Time point in this sample: roughly 9-day in vitro stimulation with candidate neoantigen peptide 5. These receptors are not linked to any known antigen. The sample in question was cells cultured in vitro, obtained from a patient treated with pembrolizumab. The origin of the receptors is an adult with mismatch repair-deficient cancer.

The rearrangement uses TRBV5-1 and TRBJ2-5; D ambiguous. CDR1 SGHRS and CDR2 YFSETQ come from the germline V gene. This CDR3 is 15 amino acids long. The germline V and J ends were trimmed by 3 bases and 0 bases, with 12 bases remaining between them. This CDR3 is CASSSFDWYQETQYF. As DNA, the CDR3 is TGCGCCAGCAGCTCCTTTGACTGGTACCAAGAGACCCAGTACTTC.

The V and J genes are TRBV9 and TRBJ1-3; D remains unclear. This CDR3 comprises 14 residues. CDR1 and CDR2 (germline): SGDLS, YYNGEE. Trimming removed 4 bases at V and 2 bases at J, with 10 bases between. The CDR3 loop reads CASSLADAGNTIYF. CDR3 nucleotide sequence: TGTGCCAGCAGCTTAGCCGACGCTGGAAACACCATATATTTT.

This clone was counted once. This chain connects TRBV6-1 to TRBJ2-1, with a tentative D call TRBD1 (6 bases). The CDR3 spans 12 residues. The V end was cut by 6 bases, the J end by 9 bases, with 12 bases between. CDR1 is MNHNS and CDR2 is SASEGT in the germline V gene. The CDR3 DNA follows: TGTGCCAGCAGGCTACAGGGTCTTGAGCAGTTCTTC. The encoded protein is CASRLQGLEQFF.

On this clone itself: The limits of the CDR3 on the DNA are not certain, so only TCRdb's listed CDR3 is given. The chain joins TRBV19 to TRBJ2-1; the D segment call TRBD2 is taken from the table without a DNA check. The CDR3 length is 14 residues, termini included. The germline gives CDR1 LNHDA, CDR2 SQIVND (reference sequence). CDR3 residues: CASVPRARNNEQFF.

V is TRBV9 and J is TRBJ1-2; no clear D gene. Germline values: CDR1 SGDLS, CDR2 YYNGEE. CDR3 length: 13 residues. V lost 3 bases and J lost 4, with 10 bases in between. CDR3 residues: CASSGGLIYGYTF. CDR3 bases: TGTGCCAGCAGCGGCGGACTGATCTATGGCTACACCTTC.